This T cell receptor (beta chain) stems from a study of breast tumors, draining lymph nodes, adjacent tissues. Regarding the study as a whole: Most tumor T cells seemingly derive from lymph node, then expand in tumor.

The lymph nodes were axillary draining lymph nodes from breast cancer patients. One entry per CDR3 protein, called by TCRdb with MiXCR from the multiplex PCR reads. Of 270,000 or so distinct CDR3 sequences detected, over 25% appear once; the ten largest clones hold under 1.2%. This clonotype was found many times. What it recognizes is unknown. Sample: axillary lymph node tissue. This clonotype originated in a female donor with breast cancer. Some clones in this sample may be carry-over from other donors' samples.

As DNA, the CDR3 is TGTGCCAGCAGCGCCGGGGGGTACGAGCAGTACTTC. It specifies CASSAGGYEQYF. The rearrangement joins TRBV7-9 to TRBJ2-7, with 7 bases fitting TRBD2. The CDR3 consists of 12 residues. V shed 5 bases and J 4 bases; nucleotides not matched to a gene: 2. Germline V gene sequence: CDR1 SEHNR, CDR2 FQNEAQ (reference sequence).